Reported below is one T cell receptor (beta chain). This entry belongs to a study of blood T cell repertoires in COVID-19. Trimming pared 9 bases from V and 0 bases from J, leaving 15 bases between. Germline CDR1 SNHLY, CDR2 FYNNEI. The length of the CDR3 is 15 residues. Clones were sequenced by immunoSEQ multiplex PCR, and TCRdb holds only the in-frame ones, with some missing. The table includes roughly 140,000 clones, more than 80% detected once. The chain has TRBV2 and TRBJ2-1; tentatively, D is TRBD1 (6 bases). The source of this sequence is a woman younger than 35 who had been exposed to COVID-19. The sequenced material came from PBMCs or T cells enriched from blood (not recorded which). The CDR3 DNA is TGTGCCAGTTGCAGGGGTCATAGCTCCTACAATGAGCAGTTCTTC. It translates to CASCRGHSSYNEQFF. Together with reference TRBV2 and TRBJ2-1, the CDR3 gives the full variable domain: EPEVTQTPSHQVTQMGQEVILRCVPISNHLYFYWYRQILGQKVEFLVSFYNNEISEKSEIFDDQFSVERPDGSNFTLKIRSTKLEDSAMYFCASCRGHSSYNEQFFGPGTRLTVL.